One and the same sample provided the 31 T cell receptor beta chains below, sequenced in a study of T-cell reconstitution after alpha-beta-depleted transplantation in children. Preparation of the TCRbeta library was carried out with unique molecular identifiers. TCRdb fed the PCR reads into MiXCR, producing one record per CDR3 protein. The repertoire consists of hundreds of thousands of distinct CDR3 sequences, with nearly 10% occurring once and the leading ten covering 9.5% to 13%. The starting material was PBMCs from the stem cell graft donor, obtained from the stem cell graft. These receptors were taken from a human donor who donated a stem cell graft to a child with SCID.

In its sample, this clonotype was seen many times. The genes are TRBV12-3 or TRBV12-4 and TRBJ2-3; D remains unclear. V dropped 3 bases and J dropped 6 bases, with 10 bases sitting between them. The CDR3 sequence is 13 residues long. The CDR3 loop is CASSLNSMDTQYF. DNA for the CDR3: TGTGCCAGCAGTTTGAACTCCATGGATACGCAGTATTTT.

CDR3 in amino acids: CASSQDHGGGAEVTDTQYF. The CDR3 DNA follows: TGCGCCAGCAGCCAAGATCACGGCGGGGGGGCTGAGGTGACAGATACGCAGTATTTT. The chain joins TRBV4-1 to TRBJ2-3, with 9 positions matching TRBD2. Trimming cost V 0 bases and J 3 bases; bases outside gene matches: 13. CDR1 and CDR2 from the germline V gene are MGHRA and YSYEKL. The CDR3 totals 19 residues.

With respect to this clonotype: One end of the junction does not line up with germline, which may come from a read error. This chain connects TRBV11-1 to TRBJ2-7, with TRBD2 as a possible D gene (5 bases). In germline, CDR1 is SGHAT, CDR2 FQDESV (reference sequence). The CDR3 is 18 residues long. CDR3 in amino acids: CASSPTGVWSTSSYQQYF. As DNA, the CDR3 is TGTGCCAGCAGCCCCACCGGGGTATGGTCCACGAGCTCCTACCAGCAGTACTTC.

The J gene is TRBJ2-3, the V gene TRBV3-1, with 7 bases lining up with TRBD2. V shed 8 bases, J shed 6 bases, and the junction held 11 bases outside the gene matches. Germline CDR1 LGHDT, CDR2 YNNKEL (reference sequence). The length of the CDR3 is 14 residues. The CDR3 protein is CASDGGTGVDTQYF. The CDR3 DNA reads as TGTGCCAGCGACGGGGGGACCGGTGTCGATACGCAGTATTTT.

The rearrangement uses TRBV11-3 and TRBJ2-1, with D unclear. CDR3 length: 10 amino acids. Germline CDR1 reads SGHNT; CDR2 reads YENEEA. V was cut by 3 bases and J by 8 bases, with 2 bases left in between. Written as DNA, the CDR3 is TGTGCCAGCAGCTTGTATGAGCAGTTCTTC. Translation gives CASSLYEQFF.

This clonotype was observed a few times. CDR3: CASSLDGTSGTDTQYF. In DNA form, the CDR3 reads TGCGCCAGCAGCTTGGACGGGACTAGCGGGACAGATACGCAGTATTTT. This sequence joins TRBV5-1 and TRBJ2-3; 12 nucleotides line up with TRBD2. Germline trimming cut 0 bases from V and 3 bases from J; bases unmatched to any gene: 2. CDR1 is SGHRS, CDR2 YFSETQ, per germline. This CDR3 contains 16 residues.

The rearrangement links TRBV5-6 to TRBJ2-5; 8 nucleotides line up with TRBD2. The CDR3 covers 15 residues. V lost 0 bases to trimming and J lost 3 bases; unmatched junction nucleotides: 4. Looked up from germline, CDR1 is SGHDT and CDR2 is YYEEEE. In DNA form, the CDR3 reads TGTGCCAGCAGCTTGGCGGGGGGGGCGGAAGAGACCCAGTACTTC. Translated: CASSLAGGAEETQYF.

V is TRBV18 and J is TRBJ2-7, with D perhaps matching TRBD1 (6 bases). The V and J ends lost 3 bases and 0 bases respectively, with 9 bases between them. Germline lookup yields CDR1 KGHSH and CDR2 LQKENI. The CDR3 length is 14 residues. CDR3 protein: CASSPYRASYEQYF. Written as DNA, the CDR3 is TGTGCCAGCTCACCGTACAGGGCCTCCTACGAGCAGTACTTC.

This clonotype was seen a few times. This chain joins TRBV11-2 and TRBJ2-5; D remains ambiguous. Germline V gives CDR1 SGHAT, CDR2 FQNNGV. The CDR3 is 17 residues long. Trimming removed 1 base from V and 3 bases from J, with 18 bases in between. This CDR3 is CASSLGGVRRWEETQYF. The CDR3 nucleotides read TGTGCCAGCAGCTTAGGAGGTGTCAGAAGGTGGGAAGAGACCCAGTACTTC. Full variable domain (outside the CDR3, taken from reference TRBV11-2 and TRBJ2-5): EAGVAQSPRYKIIEKRQSVAFWCNPISGHATLYWYQQILGQGPKLLIQFQNNGVVDDSQLPKDRFSAERLKGVDSTLKIQPAKLEDSAVYLCASSLGGVRRWEETQYFGPGTRLLVL.

There are many counts of this clonotype. The junction and the germline gene differ at one end; a read error may be behind it. The V gene is TRBV5-1, the J gene TRBJ2-3; TRBD1 agrees at 8 bases. The CDR3 loop spans 15 amino acids. Germline-derived CDR1 and CDR2 are SGHRS and YFSETQ. DNA for the CDR3: TGTGCCAGCAGCTTAGGACAGGGAAACACAGATACGCAGTATTTT. Its translation is CASSLGQGNTDTQYF.

There are a few counts of this clonotype. The chain recombines TRBV9 with TRBJ2-1; possibly TRBD2 for D (5 bases). Trimming pared 7 bases from V and 10 bases from J, leaving 9 bases between. Germline values: CDR1 SGDLS, CDR2 YYNGEE. There are 10 residues in the CDR3. The CDR3 sequence: CASGGGEQFF. Written as DNA, the CDR3 is TGTGCCAGCGGCGGCGGGGAGCAGTTCTTC.

The chain links TRBV20-1 to TRBJ2-5, with D uncertain. Trimming cost V 0 bases and J 6 bases, with 23 bases left between them. Germline V gives CDR1 DFQATT, CDR2 SNEGSKA (reference sequence). This CDR3 region has 17 residues. The CDR3: CSARDIGLPAVVKTQYF. The DNA of the CDR3 is TGCAGTGCTAGAGATATCGGCTTACCGGCGGTGGTAAAGACCCAGTACTTC.

This clonotype has just a few counts. The rearrangement joins TRBV10-3 to TRBJ2-7, with 10 bases fitting TRBD1. The CDR3 sequence is 15 residues long. Germline-derived CDR1 and CDR2 are ENHRY and SYGVKD. Unmatched junction bases numbered 8, after V lost 3 bases and J lost 6 bases. The CDR3, as DNA: TGTGCCATCAGTGACTCGGGACAGGGGAAAGGCGAGCAGTACTTC. Protein sequence: CAISDSGQGKGEQYF.

This clonotype was observed many times. The gene calls are TRBV12-3 or TRBV12-4 and TRBJ1-2; D remains unclear. The CDR3 is 14 residues long. The germline V and J ends were trimmed by 2 bases and 0 bases, with 7 bases remaining between them. The CDR3 bases are TGTGCCAGCAGTTTAATCAGAGCTAACTATGGCTACACCTTC. Its protein product is CASSLIRANYGYTF.

The chain links TRBV4-1 to TRBJ1-5, with a tentative D call TRBD1 (6 bases). The CDR3 contains 15 residues. V lost 3 bases, J lost 6 bases, and 15 bases lay in between. Germline V gene sequence: CDR1 MGHRA, CDR2 YSYEKL. The CDR3 here is CASSQSPGGSQPQHF. The CDR3 DNA follows: TGCGCCAGCAGCCAGTCCCCCGGGGGCTCTCAGCCCCAGCATTTT.

This clonotype was observed a few times. CDR3 sequence: CASSDGLNTEAFF. Here the CDR3 DNA reads TGTGCCAGCAGTGACGGATTGAACACTGAAGCTTTCTTT. This rearrangement joins TRBV25-1 to TRBJ1-1; D remains ambiguous. V was trimmed by 3 bases and J by 0 bases, leaving 5 bases between them. The CDR3 length is 13 residues. CDR1 MGHDK and CDR2 SYGVNS come from the germline V gene. The variable domain in full, completed from reference TRBV25-1 and TRBJ1-1, reads EADIYQTPRYLVIGTGKKITLECSQTMGHDKMYWYQQDPGMELHLIHYSYGVNSTEKGDLSSESTVSRIRTEHFPLTLESARPSHTSQYLCASSDGLNTEAFFGQGTRLTVV.

This clonotype appeared many times. The gene calls are TRBV5-1 and TRBJ1-1, with D tentatively TRBD1 (5 bases). CDR3 length: 13 residues. Germline lookup yields CDR1 SGHRS and CDR2 YFSETQ. Trimming left V 2 bases short and J 4 bases short, with 9 bases between. The CDR3 reads CASSLSGITEAFF. The CDR3 DNA follows: TGCGCCAGCAGCTTATCAGGGATCACTGAAGCTTTCTTT.

Regarding this clonotype: A junction end diverges from the germline sequence, so it may reflect a read error. This sequence joins TRBV12-3 or TRBV12-4 and TRBJ2-3; 7 bases line up with TRBD2. The CDR3 has 16 amino acids. The CDR3 coding sequence is TGTACCAGCAGTTTAGGAGCGGGGCGCCTCACAGATACGCAGTATTTT. Translation: CTSSLGAGRLTDTQYF.

This clonotype was found many times. The chain combines TRBV12-3 or TRBV12-4 with TRBJ1-1; D is ambiguous. Between the trimmed V and J ends, which lost 5 bases and 0 bases, there was a span of 10 bases. The CDR3 sequence is 14 residues long. The CDR3 spells CASSNTGMNTEAFF. The CDR3, as DNA: TGTGCCAGCAGTAACACTGGGATGAACACTGAAGCTTTCTTT.

This clonotype has at least ten counts. This chain joins TRBV4-1 and TRBJ2-3; TRBD2 is a possible D gene (6 bases). CDR1 MGHRA and CDR2 YSYEKL come from the germline V gene. This CDR3 is 13 amino acids long. V was trimmed by 3 bases and J by 5 bases, leaving 9 bases between them. The DNA for the CDR3 is TGCGCCAGCAGCCATTGGGACTTAGATACGCAGTATTTT. It translates to CASSHWDLDTQYF.

This sequence joins TRBV9 and TRBJ2-3; a possible D gene is TRBD2 (7 bases). The CDR3 is 15 amino acids. Germline V CDR1 and CDR2: SGDLS, YYNGEE. Between the trimmed V and J ends, which lost 4 bases and 5 bases, there was a span of 17 bases. The CDR3 coding sequence is TGTGCCAGCAGCCCCCCCGGCGGGGGCCTAGATACGCAGTATTTT. Protein: CASSPPGGGLDTQYF.

The V and J genes are TRBV11-2 and TRBJ2-3, with D possibly being TRBD2 (5 bases). The germline V and J ends were trimmed by 8 bases and 5 bases, with 8 bases remaining between them. The CDR3 sequence is 11 residues long. Germline V gene lookup returns CDR1 SGHAT and CDR2 FQNNGV. DNA for the CDR3: TGTGCCAGCCTTCGGGGAGATACGCAGTATTTT. Translated: CASLRGDTQYF.

This clonotype was seen ten or more times. The chain employs TRBV10-3 and TRBJ2-3, with D perhaps given as TRBD1 or TRBD2 (5 bases each). CDR1 is ENHRY and CDR2 is SYGVKD in the germline V gene. V was cut by 4 bases and J by 4 bases, with 12 bases left in between. The CDR3 has 14 residues. The CDR3, as DNA: TGTGCCATCAGTGGCTGGGGGAAGTCAGATACGCAGTATTTT. Its translation: CAISGWGKSDTQYF.

This chain joins TRBV15 and TRBJ1-5; 7 bases are a match to TRBD1. The CDR3 has 14 amino acids. Germline-derived CDR1 and CDR2 are LNHNV and YYDKDF (reference sequence). V lost 5 bases, J lost 5 bases, and 6 bases stayed unmatched. The CDR3 loop reads CATSSWTGDQPQHF. DNA of the CDR3: TGTGCCACCAGCTCCTGGACAGGAGATCAGCCCCAGCATTTT.

This clonotype has more than one count but fewer than ten. One end of the junction is discordant with germline, which a read error may explain. The rearrangement joins TRBV20-1 to TRBJ2-3; TRBD1 agrees at 11 bases. CDR3 size: 14 residues. Germline assignment: CDR1 DFQATT and CDR2 SNEGSKA (reference sequence). CDR3 residues: CSQRGQGGPDKQYF. The CDR3 DNA follows: TGCAGTCAACGGGGACAGGGGGGCCCAGATAAGCAGTATTTT.

This clonotype was observed a handful of times. This chain connects TRBV15 to TRBJ1-1, with a weak D call TRBD1 (5 bases). The ends were cut back, 3 bases at V and 3 bases at J, with 14 bases in the middle. Germline V gene lookup returns CDR1 LNHNV and CDR2 YYDKDF (reference sequence). The CDR3 has 15 residues. The CDR3 DNA follows: TGTGCCACCAGCAGCCCAGGGTTTTCGGACACTGAAGCTTTCTTT. Its protein product is CATSSPGFSDTEAFF.

The V and J genes are TRBV12-3 or TRBV12-4 and TRBJ2-2; D is ambiguous. Trimming left V 4 bases short and J 6 bases short, with 9 bases between. The CDR3 spans 13 residues. DNA for the CDR3: TGTGCCAGCAGTTCCTCTGCTTCCGGGGAGCTGTTTTTT. It specifies CASSSSASGELFF.

The gene calls are TRBV20-1 and TRBJ2-2, with D tentatively TRBD1 (5 bases). The CDR3 spans 16 residues. V was shortened by 0 bases and J by 0 bases, with 11 bases between the two germline ends. Germline CDR1 is DFQATT and CDR2 is SNEGSKA (reference sequence). For the CDR3, the DNA is TGCAGTGCTAGAGATTACGACAGAGCGAACACCGGGGAGCTGTTTTTT. Translation gives CSARDYDRANTGELFF.

The chain combines TRBV20-1 with TRBJ2-7, with D possibly being TRBD1 (5 bases). The CDR3 totals 12 residues. Deletions cut 7 bases from V and 7 bases from J, with 17 bases between. The germline CDR1 and CDR2 sequences are DFQATT and SNEGSKA (reference sequence). CDR3 DNA: TGCAGTGTCGCACCAGGGCCGTCGGAGCAGTACTTC. It specifies CSVAPGPSEQYF.

This clonotype was seen many times. The J gene is TRBJ1-2, the V gene TRBV5-1; D gene ambiguous. Trimming removed 4 bases at V and 8 bases at J, with 12 bases between. Germline V gene data show CDR1 as SGHRS and CDR2 as YFSETQ. The CDR3 totals 12 residues. DNA of the CDR3: TGCGCCAGCAGCCAAGGCGCCGGCGGCTACACCTTC. Protein: CASSQGAGGYTF.

On this clonotype itself: The junction departs from the called germline gene at one end, perhaps through a read error. This rearrangement joins TRBV5-1 to TRBJ2-1; D may be TRBD2 (5 bases). CDR3 size: 17 residues. Germline V gives CDR1 SGHRS, CDR2 YFSETQ. The CDR3 is CASSLHPTEGSYSEQFF. DNA of the CDR3: TGCGCCAGCAGCCTCCACCCCACAGAGGGCTCCTACAGTGAGCAGTTCTTC.